This is a list of T cell receptor beta chains from one sample in a study of T cells in Graves' hyperthyroidism and ophthalmopathy. In TCRdb, the multiplex PCR reads were re-called with MiXCR into one record per CDR3 protein. The table has roughly 660,000 distinct CDR3 sequences, roughly 17% seen once. The sequencing sample was made of blood. The receptors come from a man aged 45-65 years with Graves' hyperthyroidism. Both conserved end residues are part of each CDR3. A D gene is named only where the DNA matches it firmly. Size tells how often a clone was seen (once, few, many) or the class of an expanded clone, and some rows leave it out.

clone size,J gene,V gene,D gene,CDR3 protein,CDR3 DNA
few,TRBJ2-5,TRBV20-1,-,CSANPTPWDLTGETQYF,TGCAGTGCTAATCCGACCCCTTGGGATCTTACAGGGGAGACCCAGTACTTC
few,TRBJ2-1,TRBV7-9,-,CASSATREYNEQFF,TGTGCCAGCAGCGCAACCAGGGAATACAATGAGCAGTTCTTC
few,TRBJ1-6,TRBV2,-,CASKMTVRYNSPLHF,TGTGCCAGCAAAATGACGGTGCGATATAATTCACCCCTCCACTTT
many,TRBJ2-7,TRBV5-1,TRBD2,CASSPGTSGNEQYF,TGCGCCAGCAGCCCAGGGACTAGCGGGAACGAGCAGTACTTC
-,TRBJ2-2,TRBV20-1,-,CSARVGTSNTGELFF,TGCAGTGCTAGAGTGGGGACTTCGAACACCGGGGAGCTGTTTTTT
many,TRBJ2-5,TRBV7-2,TRBD2,CASSFRLAGAETQYF,TGTGCCAGCAGCTTTCGACTAGCGGGAGCAGAGACCCAGTACTTC
-,TRBJ1-1,TRBV19,-,CASSISEVHEAFF,TGTGCCAGTAGTATTAGTGAAGTACACGAAGCTTTCTTT
few,TRBJ2-5,TRBV7-8,-,CASSLSRAEETQYF,TGTGCCAGCAGCTTATCTCGGGCGGAAGAGACCCAGTACTTC
-,TRBJ2-1,TRBV6-1,-,CASRRNSYNEQFF,TGTGCCAGCCGTAGAAATTCCTACAATGAGCAGTTCTTC
-,TRBJ1-5,TRBV12-3/TRBV12-4,-,CASSLWGIRQPQHF,TGTGCCAGCAGTTTATGGGGAATTCGTCAGCCCCAGCATTTT
-,TRBJ1-1,TRBV6-9,-,CASSNSGTSRTEAFF,TGCGCCAGCAGTAATTCAGGGACTTCGAGGACTGAAGCTTTCTTT
-,TRBJ2-5,TRBV29-1,TRBD1,CSVQGVEETQYF,TGCAGCGTACAGGGGGTGGAAGAGACCCAGTACTTC
-,TRBJ2-2,TRBV5-4,-,CASSFERPPNTGALFF,TGTGCCAGCAGCTTCGAGAGGCCACCGAACACCGGGGCGCTGTTTTTT
many,TRBJ2-3,TRBV27,-,CASRIQRVKEGTDTQYF,TGTGCCAGCAGAATCCAGAGGGTAAAGGAAGGCACAGATACGCAGTATTTT
many,TRBJ2-1,TRBV19,TRBD2,CASSMTSGRVSYNEQFF,TGTGCCAGTAGTATGACTAGCGGGAGGGTGTCCTACAATGAGCAGTTCTTC
few,TRBJ2-7,TRBV20-1,TRBD1,CSARDWGQLYEQYF,TGCAGTGCTAGAGATTGGGGACAGTTATACGAGCAGTACTTC
-,TRBJ2-7,TRBV27,TRBD1,CASRRGQGGFYEQYF,TGTGCCAGCAGACGGGGACAGGGGGGCTTCTACGAGCAGTACTTC